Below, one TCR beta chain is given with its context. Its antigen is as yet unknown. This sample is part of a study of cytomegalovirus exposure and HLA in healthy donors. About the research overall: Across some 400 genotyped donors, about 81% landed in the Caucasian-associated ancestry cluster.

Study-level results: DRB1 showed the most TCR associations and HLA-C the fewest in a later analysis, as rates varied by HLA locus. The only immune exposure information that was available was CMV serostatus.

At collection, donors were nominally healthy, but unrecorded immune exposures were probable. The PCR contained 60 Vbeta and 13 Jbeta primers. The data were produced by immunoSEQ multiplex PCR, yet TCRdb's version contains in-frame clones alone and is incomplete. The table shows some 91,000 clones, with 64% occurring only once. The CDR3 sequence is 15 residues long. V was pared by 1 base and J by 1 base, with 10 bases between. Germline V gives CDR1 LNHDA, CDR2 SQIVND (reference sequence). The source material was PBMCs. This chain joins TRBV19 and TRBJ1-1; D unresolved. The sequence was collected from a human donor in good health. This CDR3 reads CASSIGRSSNTEAFF. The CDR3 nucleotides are TGTGCCAGTAGTATAGGCAGATCCTCGAACACTGAAGCTTTCTTT.